This entry is about one T cell receptor (beta chain). Its target is not known. This CDR3 has 15 amino acids. CDR1 is LNHDA and CDR2 is SQIVND in the germline V gene (reference sequence). V lost 3 bases to trimming and J lost 4 bases, with 16 bases between them. The data originate from a study of graft-versus-host responses after intestinal transplantation. Broader study findings: In patients with graft-donor T cell macrochimerism, allograft graft-versus-host to host-versus-graft clonal ratios were high. Peak circulating GvH clone levels tracked with early post-transplant HvG declines. Recipient marrow held GvH clones, some first seen in ileum or blood.

Some clones are missing from TCRdb's copy, which holds only in-frame ones; the method was immunoSEQ multiplex PCR. The sample includes roughly 110,000 clones, approximately 92% seen only once; the top ten take 0.2% to 0.25%. The sequence was collected from a human donor who was the organ donor for an intestinal transplant. The gene calls are TRBV19 and TRBJ2-7; weak D call: TRBD2 (6 bases). The sequencing here drew on unstimulated CD4+ T cells sorted from spleen or lymph node cells, taken before transplant. Here the CDR3 DNA reads TGTGCCAGTAGTATCCGTGCGGGAAGGGAGTACGAGCAGTACTTC. Its translation: CASSIRAGREYEQYF.